The 5 T cell receptor beta chains below all came from one sample that was sequenced in a study of cytomegalovirus exposure and HLA in healthy donors. 13 Jbeta primers and 60 Vbeta primers were used for the PCR. Libraries were prepared by immunoSEQ multiplex PCR; TCRdb keeps only in-frame clonotypes and omits some of them. Of tens of thousands of clones in the sample, roughly 79% were seen once. The sample comprised PBMCs. Source of these receptors: a man aged 45-60 years in good health and CMV-seronegative.

The V gene is TRBV2, the J gene TRBJ2-5, with D perhaps TRBD1 (5 bases). The V gene lost 2 bases and the J gene lost 5 bases, with 12 bases spanning the gap. Germline CDR1 reads SNHLY; CDR2 reads FYNNEI. The CDR3 loop spans 14 amino acids. DNA of the CDR3: TGTGCCAGCAGTGAACAGGGTGCGAAGGAGACCCAGTACTTC. This encodes CASSEQGAKETQYF.

This clone was detected a few times. This chain connects TRBV5-1 to TRBJ2-3; TRBD2 aligns across 12 bases. CDR3 length: 15 residues. CDR1 and CDR2 from the germline V gene are SGHRS and YFSETQ. With V trimmed by 5 bases and J by 3 bases, 4 bases remained unmatched. CDR3 nucleotides: TGCGCCAGCAGTTCTAGCGGGGGGGCAACAGATACGCAGTATTTT. Translating it yields CASSSSGGATDTQYF.

The J gene is TRBJ1-1, the V gene TRBV5-4; D not resolved. The germline CDR1 and CDR2 sequences are SGHNT and YYREEE (reference sequence). V lost 5 bases to trimming and J lost 4 bases, with 9 bases between them. This CDR3 has 12 amino acids. The CDR3 DNA reads TGTGCCAGCAGGACGGGGAGCACTGAAGCTTTCTTT. This gives the protein CASRTGSTEAFF.

This chain connects TRBV18 to TRBJ2-5; the match to TRBD2 covers 9 bases. CDR1 KGHSH and CDR2 LQKENI come from the germline V gene. V lost 3 bases to trimming and J lost 11 bases; unmatched junction nucleotides: 13. CDR3 length: 15 amino acids. CDR3 sequence: CASSPTRREGFEQYF. The CDR3, as DNA: TGTGCCAGCTCACCGACACGGCGGGAGGGTTTTGAGCAGTACTTC.

V gene TRBV25-1 combines with J gene TRBJ1-2; 8 bases line up with TRBD1. The CDR3 runs to 14 residues. CDR1 and CDR2 (germline): MGHDK, SYGVNS. V was clipped by 7 bases and J by 8 bases; unmatched bases: 12. CDR3 sequence reads: CASNHRGSLGGYTF. The CDR3 DNA reads TGTGCCAGCAACCACAGGGGGTCCCTGGGAGGCTACACCTTC.